The TCR beta chain described here comes from a study of blood T cell repertoires in COVID-19. Overall study: Acute and convalescent COVID-19 samples came from the United States, Italy and Spain.

Clinical histories supplied by participants themselves formed the basis of cohort assignment. Participants in the exposed group had met a COVID-19 case in the 2 weeks before joining the study. This CDR3 region has 15 residues. The germline V gene encodes CDR1 SNHLY and CDR2 FYNNEI. Trimming left V 4 bases short and J 0 bases short, with 9 bases between. Per the study methods: Cell counts per sample came from amplifying reference gene primers. TCRdb keeps only in-frame clones here, not all; method: immunoSEQ multiplex PCR. That table gives V, J and clone size, and the DNA gave D and trimming. This sample has 350,000 to 500,000 clones, with around nine tenths found just once.

Sequenced: PBMCs or T cells enriched from blood (not recorded which). The sequence was collected from a woman between 18 and 29 years old who had been exposed to COVID-19. The V gene is TRBV2, the J gene TRBJ1-4, with D possibly TRBD1 on 5 matching bases. The CDR3 spells CASSGQSATNEKLFF. The CDR3 nucleotides are TGTGCCAGCAGTGGACAGTCAGCAACTAATGAAAAACTGTTTTTT.